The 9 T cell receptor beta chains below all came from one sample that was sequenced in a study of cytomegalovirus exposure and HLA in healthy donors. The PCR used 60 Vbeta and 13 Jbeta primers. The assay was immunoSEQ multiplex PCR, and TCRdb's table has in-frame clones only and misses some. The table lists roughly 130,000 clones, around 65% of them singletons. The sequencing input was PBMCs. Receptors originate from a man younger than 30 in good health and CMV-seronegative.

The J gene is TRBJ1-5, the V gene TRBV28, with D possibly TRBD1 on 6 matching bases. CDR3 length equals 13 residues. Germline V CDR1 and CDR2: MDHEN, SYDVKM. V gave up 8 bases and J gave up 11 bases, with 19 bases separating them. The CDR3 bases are TGTGCCAGCGGGTGGGACATCCTAGGGTCCCAGCATTTT. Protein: CASGWDILGSQHF.

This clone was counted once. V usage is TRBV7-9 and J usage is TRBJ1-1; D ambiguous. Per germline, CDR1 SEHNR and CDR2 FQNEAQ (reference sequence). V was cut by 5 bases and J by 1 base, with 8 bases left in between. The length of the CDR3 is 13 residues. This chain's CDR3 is CASSQGRNTEAFF. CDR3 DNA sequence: TGTGCCAGCAGCCAAGGGAGGAACACTGAAGCTTTCTTT.

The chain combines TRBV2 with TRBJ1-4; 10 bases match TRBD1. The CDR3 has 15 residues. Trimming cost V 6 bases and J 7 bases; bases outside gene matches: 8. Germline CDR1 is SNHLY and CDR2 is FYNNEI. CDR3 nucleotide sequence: TGTGCCAGCAGCAGGACGACAGGGGGCTTTGAAAAACTGTTTTTT. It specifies CASSRTTGGFEKLFF.

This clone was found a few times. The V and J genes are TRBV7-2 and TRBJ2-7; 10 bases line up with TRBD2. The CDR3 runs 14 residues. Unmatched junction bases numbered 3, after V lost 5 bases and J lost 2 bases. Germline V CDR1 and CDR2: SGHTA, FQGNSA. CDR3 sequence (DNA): TGTGCCAGCAGCATCACTAGCGGGACCTACGAGCAGTACTTC. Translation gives CASSITSGTYEQYF.

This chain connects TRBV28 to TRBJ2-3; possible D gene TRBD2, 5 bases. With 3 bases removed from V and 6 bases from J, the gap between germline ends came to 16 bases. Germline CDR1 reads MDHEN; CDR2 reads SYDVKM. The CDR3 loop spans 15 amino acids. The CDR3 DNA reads TGTGCCAGCAGTTTGGGCCGGCACACGGGGGATACGCAGTATTTT. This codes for CASSLGRHTGDTQYF.

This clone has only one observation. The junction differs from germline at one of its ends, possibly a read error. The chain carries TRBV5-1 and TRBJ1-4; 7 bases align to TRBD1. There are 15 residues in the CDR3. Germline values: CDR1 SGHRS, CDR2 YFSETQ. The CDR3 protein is CTSSWRDSAAEKLFF. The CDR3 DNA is TGCACCAGCAGCTGGAGGGACAGCGCAGCTGAAAAACTGTTTTTT.

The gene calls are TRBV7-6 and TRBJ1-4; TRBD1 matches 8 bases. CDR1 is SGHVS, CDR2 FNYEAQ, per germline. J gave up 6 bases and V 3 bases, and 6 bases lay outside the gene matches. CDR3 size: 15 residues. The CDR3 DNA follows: TGTGCCAGCAGCTTGTACGGACAGGGACATGAAAAACTGTTTTTT. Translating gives CASSLYGQGHEKLFF.

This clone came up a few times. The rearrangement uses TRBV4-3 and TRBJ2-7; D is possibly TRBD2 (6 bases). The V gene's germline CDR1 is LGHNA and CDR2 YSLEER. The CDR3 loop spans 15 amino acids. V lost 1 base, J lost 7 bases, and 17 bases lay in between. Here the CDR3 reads CASSQATLVAGEQYF. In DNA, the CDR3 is TGCGCCAGCAGCCAAGCGACCTTGGTCGCGGGGGAGCAGTACTTC.

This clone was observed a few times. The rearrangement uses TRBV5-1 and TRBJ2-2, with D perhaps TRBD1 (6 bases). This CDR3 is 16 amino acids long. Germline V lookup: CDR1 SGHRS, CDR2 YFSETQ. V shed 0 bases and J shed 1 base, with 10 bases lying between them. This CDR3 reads CASSLVSTGNTGELFF. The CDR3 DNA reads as TGCGCCAGCAGCTTGGTTTCGACAGGGAACACCGGGGAGCTGTTTTTT.